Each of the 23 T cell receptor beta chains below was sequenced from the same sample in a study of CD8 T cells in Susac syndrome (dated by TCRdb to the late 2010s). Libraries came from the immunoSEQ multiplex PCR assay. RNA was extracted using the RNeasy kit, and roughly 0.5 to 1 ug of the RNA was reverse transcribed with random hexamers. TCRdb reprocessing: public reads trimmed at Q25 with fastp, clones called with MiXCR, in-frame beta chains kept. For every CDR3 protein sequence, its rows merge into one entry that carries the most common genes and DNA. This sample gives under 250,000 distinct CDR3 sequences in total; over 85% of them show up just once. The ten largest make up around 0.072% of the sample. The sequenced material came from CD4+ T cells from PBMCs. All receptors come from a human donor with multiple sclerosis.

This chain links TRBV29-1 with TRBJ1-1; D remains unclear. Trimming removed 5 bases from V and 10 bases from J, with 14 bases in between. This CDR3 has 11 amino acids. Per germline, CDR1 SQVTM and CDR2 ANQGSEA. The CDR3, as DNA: TGCAGCGTTAGGACTGCATCGGGAGCTTTCTTT. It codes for CSVRTASGAFF.

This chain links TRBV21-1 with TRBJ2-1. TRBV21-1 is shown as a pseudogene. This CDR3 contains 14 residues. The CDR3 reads CASSKDGSYNEQFF. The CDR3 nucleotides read TGTGCCAGCAGCAAAGATGGTTCTTACAATGAGCAGTTCTTC.

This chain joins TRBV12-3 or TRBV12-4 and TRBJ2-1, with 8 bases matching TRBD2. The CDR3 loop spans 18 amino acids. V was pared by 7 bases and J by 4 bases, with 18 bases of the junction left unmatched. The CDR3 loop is CASIPTLMRGDQYNEQFF. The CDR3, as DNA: TGTGCCAGCATTCCAACCCTCATGCGGGGGGACCAATACAATGAGCAGTTCTTC.

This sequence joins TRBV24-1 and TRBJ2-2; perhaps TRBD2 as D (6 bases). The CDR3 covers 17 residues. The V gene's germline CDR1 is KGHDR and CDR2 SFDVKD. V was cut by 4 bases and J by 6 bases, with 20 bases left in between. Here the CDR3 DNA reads TGTGCCACCAGTGAGCGCGCGGGACTCAACGGGGCCGGGGAGCTGTTTTTT. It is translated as CATSERAGLNGAGELFF.

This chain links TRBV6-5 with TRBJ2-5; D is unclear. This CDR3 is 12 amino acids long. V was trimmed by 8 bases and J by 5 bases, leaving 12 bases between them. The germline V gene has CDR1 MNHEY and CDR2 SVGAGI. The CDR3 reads CASPRSQETQYF. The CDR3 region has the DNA TGTGCCAGCCCCCGCTCCCAGGAGACCCAGTACTTC.

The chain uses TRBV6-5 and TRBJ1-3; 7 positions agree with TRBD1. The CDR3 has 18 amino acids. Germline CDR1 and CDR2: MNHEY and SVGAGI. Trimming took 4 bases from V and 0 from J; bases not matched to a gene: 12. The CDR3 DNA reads TGTGCCAGCAGTTCCGGTAGGACAGGTCTCTCCTCTGGAAACACCATATATTTT. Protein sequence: CASSSGRTGLSSGNTIYF.

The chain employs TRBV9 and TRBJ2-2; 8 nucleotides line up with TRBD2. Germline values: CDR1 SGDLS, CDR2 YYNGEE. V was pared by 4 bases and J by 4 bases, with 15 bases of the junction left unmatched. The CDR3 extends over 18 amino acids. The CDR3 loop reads CASSKTQMGLGGTGELFF. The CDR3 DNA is TGTGCCAGCAGCAAAACCCAAATGGGACTAGGAGGCACCGGGGAGCTGTTTTTT.

CDR3 sequence: CASSFSANYEQYV. CDR3 nucleotide sequence: TGTGCCAGCAGTTTTTCCGCCAACTACGAGCAGTACGTC. The rearrangement uses TRBV12-3 or TRBV12-4 and TRBJ2-7; D not resolved. With 3 bases removed from V and 3 bases from J, the gap between germline ends came to 9 bases. The CDR3 is 13 residues long.

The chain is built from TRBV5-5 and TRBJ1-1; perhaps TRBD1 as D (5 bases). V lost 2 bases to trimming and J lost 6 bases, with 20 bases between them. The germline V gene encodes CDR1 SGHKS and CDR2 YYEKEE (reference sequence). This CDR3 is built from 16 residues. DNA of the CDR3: TGTGCCAGCAGCTTTTCGGCGCAGGGAGGTATGGCTGAAGCTTTCTTT. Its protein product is CASSFSAQGGMAEAFF.

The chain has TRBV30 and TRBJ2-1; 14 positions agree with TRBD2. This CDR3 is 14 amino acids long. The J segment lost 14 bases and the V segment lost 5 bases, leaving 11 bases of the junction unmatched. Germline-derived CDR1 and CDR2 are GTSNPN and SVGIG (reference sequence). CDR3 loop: CAWGPGLAGATEFF. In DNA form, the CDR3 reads TGTGCCTGGGGACCGGGACTAGCGGGAGCGACGGAGTTCTTC.

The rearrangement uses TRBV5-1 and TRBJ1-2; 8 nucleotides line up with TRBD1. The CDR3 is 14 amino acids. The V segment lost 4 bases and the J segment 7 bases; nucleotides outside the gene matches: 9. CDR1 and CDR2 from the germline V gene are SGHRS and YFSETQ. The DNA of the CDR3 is TGCGCCAGCAGCACCGAGACAGGGGACGGTGGCTACACCTTC. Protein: CASSTETGDGGYTF.

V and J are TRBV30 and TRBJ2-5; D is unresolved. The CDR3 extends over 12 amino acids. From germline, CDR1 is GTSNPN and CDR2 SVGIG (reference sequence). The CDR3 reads CAQTPKEETQYF. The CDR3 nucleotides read TGTGCTCAGACTCCCAAGGAGGAGACCCAGTACTTC.

The CDR3 nucleotides read TGCAGCGTTGGGGGACAGGGTCTACACGAGCAGTACTTC. It encodes CSVGGQGLHEQYF. V gene TRBV29-1 combines with J gene TRBJ2-7, with TRBD1 matching over 9 bases. The CDR3 is 13 amino acids. V lost 4 bases to trimming and J lost 5 bases; unmatched junction nucleotides: 6. Germline CDR1 and CDR2: SQVTM and ANQGSEA.

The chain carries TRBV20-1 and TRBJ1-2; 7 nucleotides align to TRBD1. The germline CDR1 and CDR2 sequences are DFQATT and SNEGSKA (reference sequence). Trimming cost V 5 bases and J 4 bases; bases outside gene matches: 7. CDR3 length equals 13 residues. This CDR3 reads CSARTGSGYGYTF. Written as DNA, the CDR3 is TGCAGTGCTCGGACAGGATCGGGCTATGGCTACACCTTC.

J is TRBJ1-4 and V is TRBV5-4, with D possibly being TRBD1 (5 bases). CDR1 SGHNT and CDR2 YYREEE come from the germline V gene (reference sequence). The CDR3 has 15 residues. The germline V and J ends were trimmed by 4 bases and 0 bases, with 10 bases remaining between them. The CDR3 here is CASSQRQTTNEKLFF. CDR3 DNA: TGTGCCAGCAGCCAAAGACAGACAACTAATGAAAAACTGTTTTTT.

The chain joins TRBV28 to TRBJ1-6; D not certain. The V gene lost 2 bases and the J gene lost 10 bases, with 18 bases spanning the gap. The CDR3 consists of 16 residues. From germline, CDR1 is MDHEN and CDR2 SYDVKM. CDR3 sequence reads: CASSLLTGPIPSPLHF. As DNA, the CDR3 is TGTGCCAGCAGTTTACTCACCGGGCCCATCCCCTCACCCCTCCACTTT.

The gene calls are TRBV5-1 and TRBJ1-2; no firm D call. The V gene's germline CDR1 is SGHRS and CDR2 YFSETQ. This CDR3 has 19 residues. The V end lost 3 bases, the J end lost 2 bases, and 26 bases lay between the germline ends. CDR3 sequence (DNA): TGCGCCAGCAGCTACGGATCGGGGTCAGCGTTTGACACAAACTATGGCTACACCTTC. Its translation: CASSYGSGSAFDTNYGYTF. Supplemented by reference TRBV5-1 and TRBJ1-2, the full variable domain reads KAGVTQTPRYLIKTRGQQVTLSCSPISGHRSVSWYQQTPGQGLQFLFEYFSETQRNKGNFPGRFSGRQFSNSRSEMNVSTLELGDSALYLCASSYGSGSAFDTNYGYTFGSGTRLTVV.

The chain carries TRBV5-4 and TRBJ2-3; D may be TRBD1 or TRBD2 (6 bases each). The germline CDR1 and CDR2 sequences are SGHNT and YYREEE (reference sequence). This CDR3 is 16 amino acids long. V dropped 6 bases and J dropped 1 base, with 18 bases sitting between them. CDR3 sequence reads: CASTSRGVGGTDTQYF. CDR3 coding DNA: TGTGCCAGCACCTCAAGGGGGGTAGGGGGCACAGATACGCAGTATTTT.

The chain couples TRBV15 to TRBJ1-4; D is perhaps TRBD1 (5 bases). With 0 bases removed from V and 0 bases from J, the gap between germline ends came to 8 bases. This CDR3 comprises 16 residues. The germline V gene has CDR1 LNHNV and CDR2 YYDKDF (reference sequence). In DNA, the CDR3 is TGTGCCACCAGCAGAGATCAGGGCACAACTAATGAAAAACTGTTTTTT. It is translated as CATSRDQGTTNEKLFF.

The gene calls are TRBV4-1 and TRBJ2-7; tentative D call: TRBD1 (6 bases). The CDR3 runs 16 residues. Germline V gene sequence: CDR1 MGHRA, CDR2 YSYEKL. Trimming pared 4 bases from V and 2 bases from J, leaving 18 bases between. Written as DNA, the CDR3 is TGCGCCAGCAGCCGGCATCTCATCAGGGGACCCTACGAGCAGTACGTC. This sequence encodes CASSRHLIRGPYEQYV.

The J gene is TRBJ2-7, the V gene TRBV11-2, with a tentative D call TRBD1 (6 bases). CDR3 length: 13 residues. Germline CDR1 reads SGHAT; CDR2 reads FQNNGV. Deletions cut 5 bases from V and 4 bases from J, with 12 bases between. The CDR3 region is CASSEGQIYEQYF. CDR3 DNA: TGTGCCAGCAGCGAAGGACAGATATACGAGCAGTACTTC.

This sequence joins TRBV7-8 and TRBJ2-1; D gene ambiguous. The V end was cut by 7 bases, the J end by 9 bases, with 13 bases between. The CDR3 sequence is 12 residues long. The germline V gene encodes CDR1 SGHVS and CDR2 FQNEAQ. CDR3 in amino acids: CASTKGRGEQFF. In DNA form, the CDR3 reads TGTGCCAGCACCAAAGGACGCGGTGAGCAGTTCTTC.

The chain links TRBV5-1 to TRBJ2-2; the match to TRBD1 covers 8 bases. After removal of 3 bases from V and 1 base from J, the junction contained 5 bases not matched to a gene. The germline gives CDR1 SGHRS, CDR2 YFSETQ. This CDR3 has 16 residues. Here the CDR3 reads CASSSAGTGNTGELFF. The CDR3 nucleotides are TGCGCCAGCAGCTCAGCCGGGACAGGGAACACCGGGGAGCTGTTTTTT.